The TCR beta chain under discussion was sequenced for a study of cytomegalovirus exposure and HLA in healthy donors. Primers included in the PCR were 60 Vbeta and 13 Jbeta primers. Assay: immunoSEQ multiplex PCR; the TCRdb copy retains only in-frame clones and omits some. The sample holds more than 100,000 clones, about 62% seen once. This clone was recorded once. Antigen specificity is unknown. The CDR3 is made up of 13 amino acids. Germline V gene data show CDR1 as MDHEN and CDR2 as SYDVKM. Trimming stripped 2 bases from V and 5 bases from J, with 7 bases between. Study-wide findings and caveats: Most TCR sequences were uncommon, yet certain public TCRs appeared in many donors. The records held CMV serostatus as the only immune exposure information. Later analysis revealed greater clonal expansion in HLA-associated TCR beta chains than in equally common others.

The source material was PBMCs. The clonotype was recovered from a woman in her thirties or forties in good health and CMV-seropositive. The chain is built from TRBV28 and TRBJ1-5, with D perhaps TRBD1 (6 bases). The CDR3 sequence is CASSLQGYQPQHF. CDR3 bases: TGTGCCAGCAGTTTACAGGGGTATCAGCCCCAGCATTTT.